The 15 T cell receptor beta chains reported below all come from one sample, sequenced in a study of cytomegalovirus exposure and HLA in healthy donors (dated by TCRdb to about 2017). Library preparation was by the immunoSEQ multiplex PCR assay. For the multiplex PCR, a mixture combining 60 forward primers for TCR Vbeta segments and 13 reverse primers for TCR Jbeta segments was used. The source is immuneACCESS, and TCRdb retained only in-frame sequences with V and J called. Part of the clones is not carried over; for the studies checked, unresolved V genes explain less than half of this, and the remainder is unexplained. A total of approximately 100,000 clones appear in this sample, over 65% of them only once. Of the sample, roughly 3.9% falls within the top ten clones. Sequencing was done on a sample of PBMCs. The source is a man aged 25-45 years in good health and CMV-seronegative.

This rearrangement joins TRBV6-4 to TRBJ2-2; 9 bases align to TRBD2. CDR1 is MRHNA and CDR2 is SNTAGT in the germline V gene. The CDR3 extends over 15 amino acids. The trim removed 3 bases at V and 3 bases at J, leaving 2 bases unmatched. The CDR3 coding sequence is TGTGCCAGCAGTGAGCGGGAGGGAGACACCGGGGAGCTGTTTTTT. Protein product: CASSEREGDTGELFF.

The V call is TRBV27, the J call TRBJ2-2, with D possibly matching TRBD1 (6 bases). Germline V lookup: CDR1 MNHEY, CDR2 SMNVEV (reference sequence). There are 14 residues in the CDR3. V was trimmed by 7 bases and J by 1 base, leaving 10 bases between them. CDR3 region: CASTQGLNTGELFF. The DNA for the CDR3 is TGTGCCAGCACGCAGGGGCTGAACACCGGGGAGCTGTTTTTT.

The rearrangement uses TRBV28 and TRBJ1-5, with D unresolved. The germline V and J ends were trimmed by 6 bases and 10 bases, with 10 bases remaining between them. CDR3 length: 11 residues. Germline V gene sequence: CDR1 MDHEN, CDR2 SYDVKM. The CDR3 DNA is TGTGCCAGCAGCTCCCAGGATCCCCAGCATTTT. It encodes CASSSQDPQHF.

This clone has just a few counts. The gene calls are TRBV5-8 and TRBJ1-2; D not certain. Germline V lookup: CDR1 SGHTS, CDR2 YDEGEE. The V and J ends lost 4 bases and 12 bases respectively, with 16 bases between them. The CDR3 sequence is 12 residues long. CDR3 DNA: TGTGCCAGCAGCCCCCGGGATCCGGCCCACACCTTC. This sequence encodes CASSPRDPAHTF.

The CDR3 loop reads CALGGSEAQYF. The CDR3 DNA is TGTGCTCTCGGTGGGTCGGAGGCCCAGTACTTC. This chain joins TRBV7-8 and TRBJ2-5; D perhaps matches TRBD2 (5 bases). The CDR3 sequence is 11 residues long. The V gene's germline CDR1 is SGHVS and CDR2 FQNEAQ.

This chain uses TRBV5-1 with TRBJ2-7; TRBD1 agrees at 12 bases. Germline loops: CDR1 SGHRS, CDR2 YFSETQ. The CDR3 loop spans 15 amino acids. Germline trimming cut 5 bases from V and 4 bases from J; bases unmatched to any gene: 7. CDR3: CASSPGGQGAYEQYF. The DNA of the CDR3 is TGCGCCAGCAGTCCGGGGGGACAGGGGGCTTACGAGCAGTACTTC.

V is TRBV27 and J is TRBJ1-2; 9 nucleotides align to TRBD1. CDR1 and CDR2 (germline): MNHEY, SMNVEV (reference sequence). Trimming took 5 bases from V and 7 from J; bases not matched to a gene: 8. This CDR3 has 14 amino acids. In nucleotides, the CDR3 is TGTGCCAGCAGTCGAGGGACAGGGACAGGTGGCTACACCTTC. Encoded protein: CASSRGTGTGGYTF.

This clone was detected a few times. Different DNA sequences within this sample yield the same CDR3. V is TRBV7-2 and J is TRBJ1-1, with D perhaps TRBD1 (6 bases). Germline CDR1 and CDR2: SGHTA and FQGNSA. The V end was cut by 8 bases, the J end by 1 base, with 20 bases between. The CDR3 contains 16 residues. This CDR3 reads CASAPLPIQGNTEAFF. The CDR3 nucleotides are TGTGCCAGCGCACCTTTGCCAATACAGGGGAACACTGAAGCTTTCTTT.

The rearrangement uses TRBV6-1 and TRBJ2-3, with 10 positions matching TRBD2. The CDR3 has 19 residues. CDR1 and CDR2 from the germline V gene are MNHNS and SASEGT. V lost 1 base and J lost 8; bases outside the gene matches: 18. The CDR3 spells CASSEVIFRTSGRDGTQYF. CDR3 sequence (DNA): TGTGCCAGCAGTGAAGTTATCTTCAGGACTAGCGGTCGCGACGGTACGCAGTATTTT.

The chain carries TRBV27 and TRBJ1-5, with D maybe TRBD1 (6 bases). V lost 7 bases to trimming and J lost 3 bases, with 19 bases between them. The germline V gene has CDR1 MNHEY and CDR2 SMNVEV (reference sequence). The CDR3 runs to 16 residues. CDR3 residues: CASTDLRAGANQPQHF. The CDR3 coding sequence is TGTGCCAGCACCGACTTACGGGCAGGGGCCAATCAGCCCCAGCATTTT.

The V call is TRBV5-1, the J call TRBJ2-7, with 8 bases fitting TRBD2. The CDR3 has 16 amino acids. Germline V CDR1 and CDR2: SGHRS, YFSETQ. V lost 0 bases and J lost 7; bases outside the gene matches: 12. The CDR3 DNA reads TGCGCCAGCAGCTTGGCCGAGACGGGAGGGAGACGTGAGCAGTACTTC. It yields the protein CASSLAETGGRREQYF.

This rearrangement joins TRBV6-1 to TRBJ2-1, with TRBD2 matching over 11 bases. This CDR3 is 15 amino acids long. Germline V gene sequence: CDR1 MNHNS, CDR2 SASEGT. Trimming removed 7 bases from V and 9 bases from J; junction bases left unmatched: 11. In DNA, the CDR3 is TGTGCCAGCAAAGCACTAGCGGGAGATTCGGTTGAGCAGTTCTTC. Protein product: CASKALAGDSVEQFF.

This clone was detected only a few times. The chain uses TRBV21-1 and TRBJ2-7; TRBD1 is taken as the D call from the table, unchecked against the DNA. TRBV21-1 is a pseudogene locus. The CDR3 covers 14 residues. The CDR3 protein is CASSKAQSSYEQYF. CDR3 DNA: TGTGCCAGCAGCAAAGCGCAGTCCTCCTACGAGCAGTACTTC.

V usage is TRBV6-1 and J usage is TRBJ1-3, with D hard to call. V dropped 3 bases and J dropped 0 bases, with 9 bases sitting between them. This CDR3 has 15 amino acids. Germline CDR1 and CDR2: MNHNS and SASEGT. The CDR3 coding sequence is TGTGCCAGCAGTGAGCGGCAGCTCTCTGGAAACACCATATATTTT. It codes for CASSERQLSGNTIYF.

V gene TRBV7-3 combines with J gene TRBJ2-1, with a tentative D call TRBD1 (5 bases). The germline V gene has CDR1 SGHTA and CDR2 FQGTGA. The CDR3 runs to 15 residues. V lost 5 bases and J 0 bases, leaving 11 bases between the germline ends. The CDR3 loop is CASSLGQTSYNEQFF. Here the CDR3 DNA reads TGTGCCAGCAGCCTAGGACAAACCTCCTACAATGAGCAGTTCTTC.